This record concerns one T cell receptor (beta chain) sequence. This clonotype came up a few times. Its target antigen remains unknown. No much larger clonotype is one base removed from it; base qualities were not supplied. Reads for this sample came from an Illumina NovaSeq 6000. TCRalpha and TCRbeta cDNA libraries were constructed by 5'RACE with constant-segment primers, with sample barcodes and unique molecular identifiers being introduced. RNA was extracted from every sample with Trizol reagent. The libraries were amplified in two PCR steps, and the second step added a second sample barcode and Illumina TruSeq adapters. Libraries were sequenced on an Illumina NovaSeq with 2 x 150 bp paired-end reads. Per the original workflow: Demultiplexing of reads and collapsing into UMI-guided consensus sequences were performed with migec v1.2.7. Using mixcr v2.1.11, the UMI consensuses were aligned to TRA and TRB V and J templates and assembled into clonotypes. Expanded or contracted clonotypes were those called significant by both edgeR and NoisET, with noise models trained on biological replicates. For edgeR calls, a false discovery rate-adjusted p below 0.01 and a log2 fold-change threshold of 1 were applied. As an exploratory analysis of dynamics, max-normalized trajectories of the 1000 most abundant clonotypes were examined by PCA with hierarchical clustering. Separately sequenced CD4+ and CD8+ repertoires were used to assign a CD4 or CD8 phenotype to each responding clone. TCRdb reworked the public reads: Q25 trimming with fastp, MiXCR clone assembly, productive beta chains retained. For every CDR3 protein sequence, its rows merge into one entry that carries the most common genes and DNA. The V and J calls come from TCRdb's annotation, not from the publication. The table for this sample lists fewer than 350,000 distinct CDR3 sequences; about 16% of them were counted only once. Around 20% of the sample belongs to the ten largest clones.

The junction carries 19 bases between V and J, which are trimmed by 7 bases and 0 bases respectively. Including the terminal cysteine and phenylalanine, the CDR3 comprises 16 residues. Kept here is only the CDR3 DNA, which spans 48 bases and is read in frame from base 1. The data belong to a study of T-cell memory formation after mild COVID-19 (dated by TCRdb to the early 2020s). At the level of the whole study: TCR sequence clusters from the two donors were found to be largely donor specific. Longitudinal TCRalpha and TCRbeta repertoire sequencing tracked T-cell clones expanding and contracting after mild COVID-19 in a couple of donors. Two young, previously healthy adult volunteers made up the cohort, one male and one female.

What the authors observed across the whole study: The study included only a couple of mild cases, and larger cohorts that include severe cases with pre-infection samples were judged to be necessary. Contracting CD4+ clones appeared mostly in the CM and EM memory subsets, whereas CD8+ clones were enriched in EMRA. SARS-CoV-2 specificity of the second-wave clones peaking on day 37 was not confirmed. Balanced CD4/CD8 phenotypes were observed for clones contracting from day 15 to 85, whereas a bias towards CD4+ was observed for a second wave of clones expanding from day 15 to 37. Some responding clones were found in pre-infection memory, which suggests that pre-existing cross-reactive memory T cells took part in the SARS-CoV-2 response.

PBMCs were isolated by Ficoll-Paque density gradient centrifugation. The sequenced material came from PBMCs or a T cell subset sorted from them (not recorded which). Recombination joined TRBV12-3 or TRBV12-4 with TRBJ2-7; a tentative D match to TRBD1 spans 8 bases. The TCR sequence derives from a man younger than 35 who had mild COVID-19 (a few samples of this study predate the infection). The sample titles of this study are shuffled in the database, so cell type and time point are left out; the donor was told from shared clones. The nucleotides read TGTGCCAGCACGACTCATTACAGGGGGGGCTCCTACGAGCAGTACTTC. Translated, it reads CASTTHYRGGSYEQYF.